The clone carrying this T cell receptor (beta chain) was counted between two and nine times. Its antigen is still unknown. Researchers attached unique molecular identifiers to individual cDNA molecules. Each CDR3 protein gets one entry after TCRdb re-called the 5' RACE reads with MiXCR. The table includes around 70,000 distinct CDR3 sequences, approximately 10% detected once. The data were obtained in a study of early T cells in non-severe SARS-CoV-2 infection. Study context: Unpaired chains resulted from sequencing bulk RNA of unsorted whole blood.

CDR3 length equals 14 residues. V lost 7 bases and J 3 bases, leaving 13 bases between the germline ends. Study-wide results and caveats: Clonotype matching in VDJdb favored anti-spike CD8 responses and did not capture private and CD4 specificities.

This chain connects TRBV12-3 or TRBV12-4 to TRBJ1-5; TRBD1 might be the D (6 bases). The material sequenced was whole blood. The receptor's source is an adult who was a healthcare worker with PCR-confirmed SARS-CoV-2 infection or an uninfected control (not recorded which). The CDR3 bases are TGTGCCAGCAAGATAGGGGGGCTCAATCAGCCCCAGCATTTT. This sequence encodes CASKIGGLNQPQHF.